This T cell receptor beta chain originates from a study of neurological immune-mediated disorders. The authors made cDNA by 5'RACE with 10-nucleotide random UMIs. One entry per CDR3 protein, called by TCRdb with MiXCR from the 5' RACE reads. The table records approximately 74,000 distinct CDR3 sequences, roughly 5.6% of them present only once. CDR1 is DFQATT and CDR2 is SNEGSKA in the germline V gene (reference sequence). The CDR3 covers 15 residues. With respect to this clonotype: The junction does not match germline at one end; this may be a read error.

The chain joins TRBV20-1 to TRBJ1-6; the match to TRBD1 covers 9 bases. The sequence came from a man between 18 and 35 years old with multiple sclerosis. What was sequenced was PBMCs. The CDR3 here is CSARGTGLGNSPLHF. CDR3 sequence (DNA): TGCAGTGCTAGGGGGACAGGGTTAGGGAATTCACCCCTACACTTT.